Each of the 6 T cell receptor beta chains below was sequenced from the same sample in a study of blood T cell repertoires in COVID-19. Some clones are missing from TCRdb's copy, which holds only in-frame ones; the method was immunoSEQ multiplex PCR. The sample records about 210,000 clones, 81% being singletons. Sample: PBMCs or T cells enriched from blood (not recorded which). Receptor source: a woman between 50 and 59 years old with acute COVID-19.

The chain employs TRBV7-2 and TRBJ2-3; TRBD1 matches 8 bases. The CDR3 loop spans 15 amino acids. The germline V gene encodes CDR1 SGHTA and CDR2 FQGNSA. The V and J ends lost 3 bases and 3 bases, in that order; junction bases with no gene match: 5. CDR3 DNA sequence: TGTGCCAGCAGCTTGGGCAGGGGGCTTACAGATACGCAGTATTTT. As protein: CASSLGRGLTDTQYF.

The CDR3 loop reads CASSLGSVTEAFF. The CDR3 bases are TGTGCCAGCAGCTTAGGGTCAGTCACTGAAGCTTTCTTT. This chain uses TRBV7-9 with TRBJ1-1; D is uncertain. Germline values: CDR1 SEHNR, CDR2 FQNEAQ (reference sequence). Deletions cut 1 base from V and 4 bases from J, with 7 bases between. The CDR3 has 13 amino acids.

This CDR3 is CASSQSSSTEAFF. The CDR3 nucleotides are TGTGCCAGCAGCCAAAGCTCATCCACTGAAGCTTTCTTT. The J gene is TRBJ1-1, the V gene TRBV14; D ambiguous. This CDR3 spans 13 amino acids. Trimming stripped 2 bases from V and 4 bases from J, with 8 bases between. In germline, CDR1 is SGHDN, CDR2 FVKESK.

This clone was found once. The chain carries TRBV24-1 and TRBJ2-1; D is unresolved. The CDR3 runs 12 residues. V shed 5 bases and J shed 12 bases, with 13 bases lying between them. The germline CDR1 and CDR2 sequences are KGHDR and SFDVKD. CDR3 sequence: CATSAEVSRQFF. CDR3 in DNA: TGTGCCACCAGTGCCGAGGTTAGTAGGCAGTTCTTC.

This chain links TRBV12-3 or TRBV12-4 with TRBJ1-5; D uncertain. The length of the CDR3 is 13 residues. Trimming took off 7 bases at V and 3 bases at J, with 10 bases between the two ends. The CDR3: CASNTAFNQPQHF. CDR3 DNA: TGTGCCAGCAATACAGCTTTCAATCAGCCCCAGCATTTT.

This sequence joins TRBV3-1 (or the pseudogene TRBV3-2) and TRBJ2-1; the match to TRBD2 covers 9 bases. The CDR3 is made up of 18 amino acids. The germline V gene has CDR1 LGHDT and CDR2 YNNKEL (reference sequence). The J segment lost 7 bases and the V segment lost 4 bases, leaving 17 bases of the junction unmatched. CDR3 sequence: CASSPGSGLAPFVNEQFF. CDR3 coding DNA: TGTGCCAGCAGCCCTGGATCGGGACTAGCCCCGTTTGTGAATGAGCAGTTCTTC.